The 20 T cell receptor beta chains given below trace back to one sample, sequenced in a study of blood T cells in healthy people across ages. Combining a sample-barcoded 5' primer with a J-beta primer mix, a second PCR ran for roughly 7 to 11 cycles. TCRdb passed the 5' RACE reads through MiXCR, listing each CDR3 protein once. The table records 1.2 million to 1.5 million distinct CDR3 sequences, roughly 59% of them present only once. The sequencing input was blood. Receptors were obtained from a man aged 18-30 years in good health.

The chain employs TRBV27 and TRBJ2-3; 11 bases agree with TRBD2. CDR3 length equals 19 residues. The germline CDR1 and CDR2 sequences are MNHEY and SMNVEV (reference sequence). The V and J ends lost 1 base and 1 base, in that order; junction bases with no gene match: 10. CDR3 residues: CASSLLKGTSGLGTDTQYF. The CDR3 nucleotides are TGTGCCAGCAGTTTATTAAAGGGGACTAGCGGATTGGGCACAGATACGCAGTATTTT.

This sequence joins TRBV29-1 and TRBJ2-3; the D gene is possibly TRBD2 (5 bases). The V gene lost 4 bases and the J gene lost 6 bases, with 20 bases spanning the gap. CDR1 and CDR2 (germline): SQVTM, ANQGSEA. This CDR3 has 15 amino acids. Here the CDR3 DNA reads TGCAGCGTTGTAGCTCTCGGGGTAGCGACGGATACGCAGTATTTT. This codes for CSVVALGVATDTQYF.

The V gene is TRBV4-1, the J gene TRBJ1-5, with D tentatively TRBD1 (5 bases). CDR3 size: 15 residues. V lost 0 bases to trimming and J lost 9 bases, with 15 bases between them. From germline, CDR1 is MGHRA and CDR2 YSYEKL. CDR3 loop: CASSQDGTGIWPQHF. The CDR3, as DNA: TGCGCCAGCAGCCAAGATGGGACGGGGATTTGGCCCCAGCATTTT.

This clonotype was picked up a small number of times. The chain joins TRBV5-1 to TRBJ2-4, with TRBD2 matching over 11 bases. CDR1 is SGHRS, CDR2 YFSETQ, per germline. This CDR3 has 17 amino acids. V was clipped by 0 bases and J by 2 bases; unmatched bases: 4. The DNA of the CDR3 is TGCGCCAGCAGCTTGGATACTAGCGGGAGTACCAAAAACATTCAGTACTTC. It encodes CASSLDTSGSTKNIQYF.

The J gene is TRBJ2-3, the V gene TRBV12-3 or TRBV12-4; a possible D gene is TRBD2 (6 bases). This CDR3 comprises 18 residues. V lost 3 bases and J 2 bases, leaving 21 bases between the germline ends. CDR3 region: CASSFSSRIGSPTDTQYF. CDR3 in DNA: TGTGCCAGCAGTTTTTCTTCTCGGATCGGGAGTCCCACAGATACGCAGTATTTT.

This clonotype has only one observation. CDR3 coding DNA: TGTGCCAGCGCTAGAACTTTCACAGATACGCAGTATTTT. Translated, it gives CASARTFTDTQYF. V is TRBV6-1 and J is TRBJ2-3; D call uncertain. Trimming removed 8 bases at V and 2 bases at J, with 11 bases between. CDR1 is MNHNS and CDR2 is SASEGT in the germline V gene. The CDR3 contains 13 residues.

This chain joins TRBV6-5 and TRBJ2-7, with a possible D match to TRBD2 (5 bases). CDR3 length: 14 residues. CDR1 is MNHEY and CDR2 is SVGAGI in the germline V gene. V gave up 7 bases and J gave up 2 bases, with 15 bases separating them. The CDR3 here is CASTPPDWAYEQYF. CDR3 nucleotide sequence: TGTGCCAGCACCCCACCGGACTGGGCCTACGAGCAGTACTTC.

J is TRBJ2-1 and V is TRBV29-1, with TRBD2 matching over 11 bases. CDR3 length: 16 amino acids. The J segment lost 8 bases and the V segment lost 3 bases, leaving 12 bases of the junction unmatched. In germline, CDR1 is SQVTM, CDR2 ANQGSEA. This CDR3 is CSVELAGGPGVHEQFF. The DNA of the CDR3 is TGCAGCGTTGAGTTAGCGGGAGGGCCCGGGGTCCATGAGCAGTTCTTC.

The CDR3 spells CASSDPTSGGRNEQFF. Here the CDR3 DNA reads TGTGCCAGCAGTGATCCTACTAGCGGGGGACGTAATGAGCAGTTCTTC. The chain combines TRBV2 with TRBJ2-1, with 11 positions matching TRBD2. J lost 7 bases, V lost 3 bases, and 8 bases had no gene match. Per the germline V gene, CDR1 is SNHLY and CDR2 is FYNNEI. The CDR3 is 16 residues long. The whole variable domain, filled in from reference TRBV2 and TRBJ2-1, reads EPEVTQTPSHQVTQMGQEVILRCVPISNHLYFYWYRQILGQKVEFLVSFYNNEISEKSEIFDDQFSVERPDGSNFTLKIRSTKLEDSAMYFCASSDPTSGGRNEQFFGPGTRLTVL.

This chain connects TRBV3-1 to TRBJ2-7, with TRBD2 identical over 9 bases. V shed 3 bases and J 6 bases; nucleotides not matched to a gene: 6. Germline CDR1 is LGHDT and CDR2 is YNNKEL (reference sequence). The CDR3 is made up of 14 amino acids. The CDR3 DNA reads as TGTGCCAGCAGCCAGGCGACTAGCGGTACCGAGCAGTACTTC. It specifies CASSQATSGTEQYF.

The CDR3 here is CASSQYLPSTTDTQYF. The CDR3 region has the DNA TGTGCCAGCAGCCAATATTTGCCCAGCACGACAGATACGCAGTATTTT. The rearrangement joins TRBV14 to TRBJ2-3; unclear D gene. The CDR3 has 16 residues. The V gene lost 2 bases and the J gene lost 3 bases, with 15 bases spanning the gap. Looked up from germline, CDR1 is SGHDN and CDR2 is FVKESK.

V usage is TRBV12-3 or TRBV12-4 and J usage is TRBJ2-7, with 8 positions matching TRBD1. V lost 5 bases, J lost 2 bases, and 8 bases stayed unmatched. The CDR3 totals 15 residues. This CDR3 reads CASSADRGDPYEQYF. Written as DNA, the CDR3 is TGTGCCAGCAGTGCCGACAGGGGCGATCCCTACGAGCAGTACTTC.

The chain couples TRBV29-1 to TRBJ1-1; 7 bases line up with TRBD1. The germline V gene encodes CDR1 SQVTM and CDR2 ANQGSEA. CDR3 length: 13 amino acids. V was pared by 6 bases and J by 1 base, with 5 bases of the junction left unmatched. The chain's CDR3 is CSVGTDENTEAFF. CDR3 nucleotide sequence: TGCAGCGTCGGGACAGACGAGAACACTGAAGCTTTCTTT.

V gene TRBV7-9 combines with J gene TRBJ2-3, with 10 nucleotides matching TRBD2. CDR3 length: 15 amino acids. Germline V gene data show CDR1 as SEHNR and CDR2 as FQNEAQ (reference sequence). Trimming at V came to 3 bases and at J to 5 bases, leaving 5 bases not matched to a gene. The CDR3 loop is CASSFGTSVGDTQYF. For the CDR3, the DNA is TGTGCCAGCAGCTTCGGGACTAGCGTTGGAGATACGCAGTATTTT.

The J gene is TRBJ2-3, the V gene TRBV5-1; 10 bases map to TRBD2. The CDR3 has 14 residues. Trimming took 0 bases from V and 8 from J; bases not matched to a gene: 3. CDR1 and CDR2 (germline): SGHRS, YFSETQ. The CDR3 bases are TGCGCCAGCAGCTTGGCAGCTAGCGGGGGTACGCAGTATTTT. It translates to CASSLAASGGTQYF.

J is TRBJ2-1 and V is TRBV7-9; D remains ambiguous. With 6 bases removed from V and 8 bases from J, the gap between germline ends came to 14 bases. The CDR3 is 13 residues long. Germline V CDR1 and CDR2: SEHNR, FQNEAQ (reference sequence). CDR3 loop: CASSSRLSYEQFF. As DNA, the CDR3 is TGTGCCAGCAGTTCAAGACTCTCCTATGAGCAGTTCTTC.

The chain has TRBV7-9 and TRBJ2-5; 7 nucleotides line up with TRBD1. The CDR3 totals 14 residues. Germline trimming cut 5 bases from V and 2 bases from J; bases unmatched to any gene: 5. From germline, CDR1 is SEHNR and CDR2 FQNEAQ (reference sequence). The CDR3 DNA sequence: TGTGCCAGCAGCGAAGGGGGCCTTCAAGAGACCCAGTACTTC. Its protein is CASSEGGLQETQYF.

The J gene is TRBJ1-1, the V gene TRBV7-2; D is undetermined. V lost 3 bases, J lost 11 bases, and 7 bases lay in between. Germline loops: CDR1 SGHTA, CDR2 FQGNSA. The CDR3 totals 10 residues. CDR3 DNA sequence: TGTGCCAGCAGCTTTACGAGGGCTTTCTTT. Translating gives CASSFTRAFF.

This clonotype has only a few counts. The V and J genes are TRBV2 and TRBJ1-5, with D tentatively TRBD1 (5 bases). This CDR3 contains 14 residues. V lost 3 bases and J 0 bases, leaving 6 bases between the germline ends. From germline, CDR1 is SNHLY and CDR2 FYNNEI. CDR3 DNA: TGTGCCAGCAGTGACAGGGCTAGCAATCAGCCCCAGCATTTT. Protein: CASSDRASNQPQHF.

This chain links TRBV2 with TRBJ1-2, with D perhaps matching TRBD1 (6 bases). V was clipped by 8 bases and J by 0 bases, with 13 bases between them. This CDR3 has 14 amino acids. Per the germline V gene, CDR1 is SNHLY and CDR2 is FYNNEI. Here the CDR3 reads CASVRDITNYGYTF. The DNA for the CDR3 is TGTGCCAGCGTGAGGGACATTACTAACTATGGCTACACCTTC.